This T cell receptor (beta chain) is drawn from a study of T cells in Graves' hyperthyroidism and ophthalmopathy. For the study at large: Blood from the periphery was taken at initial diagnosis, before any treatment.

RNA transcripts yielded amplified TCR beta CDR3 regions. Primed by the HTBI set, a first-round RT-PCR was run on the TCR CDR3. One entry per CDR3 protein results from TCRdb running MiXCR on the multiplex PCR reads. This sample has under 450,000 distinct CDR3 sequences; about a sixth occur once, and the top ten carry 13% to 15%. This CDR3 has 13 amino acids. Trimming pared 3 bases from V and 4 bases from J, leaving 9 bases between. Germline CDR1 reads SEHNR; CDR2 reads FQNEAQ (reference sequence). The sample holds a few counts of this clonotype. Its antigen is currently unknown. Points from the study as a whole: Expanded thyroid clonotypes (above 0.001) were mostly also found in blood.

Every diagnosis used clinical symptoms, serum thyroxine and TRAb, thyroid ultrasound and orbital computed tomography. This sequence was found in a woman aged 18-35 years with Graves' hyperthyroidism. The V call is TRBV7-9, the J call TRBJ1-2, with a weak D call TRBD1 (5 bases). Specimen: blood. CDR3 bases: TGTGCCAGCAGCTTGGAAAGGGGCTATGGCTACACCTTC. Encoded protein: CASSLERGYGYTF.